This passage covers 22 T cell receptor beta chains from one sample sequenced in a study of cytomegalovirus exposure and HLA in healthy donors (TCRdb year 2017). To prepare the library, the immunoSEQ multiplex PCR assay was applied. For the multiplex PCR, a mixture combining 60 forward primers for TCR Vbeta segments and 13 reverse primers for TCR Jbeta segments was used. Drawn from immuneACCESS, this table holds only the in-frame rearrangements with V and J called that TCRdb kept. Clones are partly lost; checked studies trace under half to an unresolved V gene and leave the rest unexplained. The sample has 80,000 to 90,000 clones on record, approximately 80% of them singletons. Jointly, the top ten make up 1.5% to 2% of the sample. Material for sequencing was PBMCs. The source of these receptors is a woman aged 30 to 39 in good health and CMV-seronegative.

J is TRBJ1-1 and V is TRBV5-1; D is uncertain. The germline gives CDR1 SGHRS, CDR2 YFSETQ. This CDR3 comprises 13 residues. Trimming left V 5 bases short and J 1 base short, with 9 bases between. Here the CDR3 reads CASRSPGNTEAFF. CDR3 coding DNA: TGCGCCAGCAGGTCCCCGGGGAACACTGAAGCTTTCTTT. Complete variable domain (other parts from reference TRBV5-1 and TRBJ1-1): KAGVTQTPRYLIKTRGQQVTLSCSPISGHRSVSWYQQTPGQGLQFLFEYFSETQRNKGNFPGRFSGRQFSNSRSEMNVSTLELGDSALYLCASRSPGNTEAFFGQGTRLTVV.

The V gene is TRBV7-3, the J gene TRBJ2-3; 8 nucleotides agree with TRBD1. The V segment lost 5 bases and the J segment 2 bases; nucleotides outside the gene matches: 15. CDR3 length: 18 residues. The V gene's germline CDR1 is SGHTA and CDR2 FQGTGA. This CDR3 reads CASSPLPRDRRPTDTQYF. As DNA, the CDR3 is TGTGCCAGCAGCCCTCTCCCCCGGGACAGGAGGCCCACAGATACGCAGTATTTT.

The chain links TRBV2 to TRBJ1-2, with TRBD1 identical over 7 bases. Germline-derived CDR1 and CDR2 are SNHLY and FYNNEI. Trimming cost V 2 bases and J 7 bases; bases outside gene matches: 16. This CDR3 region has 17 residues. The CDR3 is CASSELEGNRGVRGYTF. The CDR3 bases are TGTGCCAGCAGTGAATTGGAGGGGAACAGGGGAGTACGTGGCTACACCTTC. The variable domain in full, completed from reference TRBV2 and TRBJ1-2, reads EPEVTQTPSHQVTQMGQEVILRCVPISNHLYFYWYRQILGQKVEFLVSFYNNEISEKSEIFDDQFSVERPDGSNFTLKIRSTKLEDSAMYFCASSELEGNRGVRGYTFGSGTRLTVV.

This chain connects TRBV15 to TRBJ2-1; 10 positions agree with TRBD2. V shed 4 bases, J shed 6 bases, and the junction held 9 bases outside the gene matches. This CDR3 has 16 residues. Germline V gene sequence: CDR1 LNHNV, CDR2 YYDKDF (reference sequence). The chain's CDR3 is CATSKLSGRATNEQFF. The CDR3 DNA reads TGTGCCACCAGCAAACTCAGCGGGAGGGCAACCAATGAGCAGTTCTTC.

In DNA, the CDR3 is TGTGCCAGCTCACCACCGGTGCAGGGGTTTAACACTGAAGCTTTCTTT. It is translated as CASSPPVQGFNTEAFF. V is TRBV18 and J is TRBJ1-1, with a tentative D call TRBD1 (6 bases). The germline CDR1 and CDR2 sequences are KGHSH and LQKENI. The CDR3 runs 16 residues. The V and J ends lost 0 bases and 2 bases respectively, with 13 bases between them.

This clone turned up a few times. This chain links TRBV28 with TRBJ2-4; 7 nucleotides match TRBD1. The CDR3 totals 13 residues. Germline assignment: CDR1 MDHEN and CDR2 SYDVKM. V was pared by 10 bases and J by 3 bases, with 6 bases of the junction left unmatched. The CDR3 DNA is TGTGCCACCTTTGGGACAGACAAAAACATTCAGTACTTC. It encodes CATFGTDKNIQYF.

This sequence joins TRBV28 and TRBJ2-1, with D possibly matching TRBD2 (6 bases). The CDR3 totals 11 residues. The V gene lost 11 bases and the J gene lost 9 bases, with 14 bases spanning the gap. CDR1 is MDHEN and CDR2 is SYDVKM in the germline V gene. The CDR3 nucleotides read TGTGCCTTAAATCGGGGGAGTGAGCAGTTCTTC. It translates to CALNRGSEQFF.

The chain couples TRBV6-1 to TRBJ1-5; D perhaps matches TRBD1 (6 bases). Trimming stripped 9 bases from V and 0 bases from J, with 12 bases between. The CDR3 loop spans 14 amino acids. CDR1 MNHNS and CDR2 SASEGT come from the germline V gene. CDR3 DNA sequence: TGTGCCAGTACGGACAGCTTTAGCAATCAGCCCCAGCATTTT. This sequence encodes CASTDSFSNQPQHF.

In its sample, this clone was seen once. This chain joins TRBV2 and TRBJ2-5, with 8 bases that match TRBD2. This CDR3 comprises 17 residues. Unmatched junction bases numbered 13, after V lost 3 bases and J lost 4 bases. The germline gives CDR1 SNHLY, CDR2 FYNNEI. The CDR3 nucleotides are TGTGCCAGCAGTGATGGTGTAAGCGGGAGAAGTGCAGAGACCCAGTACTTC. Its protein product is CASSDGVSGRSAETQYF. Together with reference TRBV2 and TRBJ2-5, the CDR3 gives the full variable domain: EPEVTQTPSHQVTQMGQEVILRCVPISNHLYFYWYRQILGQKVEFLVSFYNNEISEKSEIFDDQFSVERPDGSNFTLKIRSTKLEDSAMYFCASSDGVSGRSAETQYFGPGTRLLVL.

The CDR3 bases are TGTGCCAGCAGTTTAAGGCTCGGGAACTACAATGAGCAGTTCTTC. Its translation: CASSLRLGNYNEQFF. The gene calls are TRBV28 and TRBJ2-1; TRBD2 might be the D (5 bases). V was clipped by 2 bases and J by 3 bases, with 11 bases between them. The CDR3 extends over 15 amino acids. CDR1 and CDR2 from the germline V gene are MDHEN and SYDVKM.

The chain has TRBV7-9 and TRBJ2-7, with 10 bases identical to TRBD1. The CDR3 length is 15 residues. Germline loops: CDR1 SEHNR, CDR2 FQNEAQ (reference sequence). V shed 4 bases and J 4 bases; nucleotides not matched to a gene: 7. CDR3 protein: CASSSDRGYGYEQYF. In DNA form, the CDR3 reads TGTGCCAGCAGCTCGGACAGGGGGTACGGTTACGAGCAGTACTTC.

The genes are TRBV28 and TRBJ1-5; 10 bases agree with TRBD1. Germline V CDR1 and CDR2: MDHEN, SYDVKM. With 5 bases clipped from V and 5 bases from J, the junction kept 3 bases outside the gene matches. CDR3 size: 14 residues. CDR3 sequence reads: CASSPGQGYQPQHF. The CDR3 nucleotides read TGTGCCAGCAGTCCGGGACAGGGGTATCAGCCCCAGCATTTT.

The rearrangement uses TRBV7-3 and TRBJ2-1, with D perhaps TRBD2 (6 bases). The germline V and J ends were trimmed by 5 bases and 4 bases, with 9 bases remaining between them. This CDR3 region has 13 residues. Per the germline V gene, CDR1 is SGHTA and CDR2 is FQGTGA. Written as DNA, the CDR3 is TGTGCCAGCAGCGAGACTAGTTACAATGAGCAGTTCTTC. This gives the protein CASSETSYNEQFF.

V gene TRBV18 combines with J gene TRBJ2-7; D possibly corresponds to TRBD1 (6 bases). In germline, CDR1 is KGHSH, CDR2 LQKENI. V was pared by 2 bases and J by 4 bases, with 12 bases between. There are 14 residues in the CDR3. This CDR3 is CASSPIQGRYEQYF. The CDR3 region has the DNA TGTGCCAGCTCACCAATACAGGGACGGTACGAGCAGTACTTC.

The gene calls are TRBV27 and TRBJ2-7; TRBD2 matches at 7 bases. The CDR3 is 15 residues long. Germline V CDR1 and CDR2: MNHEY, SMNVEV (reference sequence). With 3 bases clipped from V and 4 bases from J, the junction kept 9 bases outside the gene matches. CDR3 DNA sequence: TGTGCCAGCAGTTTTAGCCTAGCGGAAAAATACGAGCAGTACTTC. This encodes CASSFSLAEKYEQYF.

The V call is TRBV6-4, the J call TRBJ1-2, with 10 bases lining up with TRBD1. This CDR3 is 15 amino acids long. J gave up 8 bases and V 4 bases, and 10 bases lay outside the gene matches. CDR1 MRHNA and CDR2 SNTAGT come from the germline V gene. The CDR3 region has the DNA TGTGCCAGCAGTGCGTCCGGGACAGGGGCTGCGGGCTACACCTTC. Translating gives CASSASGTGAAGYTF.

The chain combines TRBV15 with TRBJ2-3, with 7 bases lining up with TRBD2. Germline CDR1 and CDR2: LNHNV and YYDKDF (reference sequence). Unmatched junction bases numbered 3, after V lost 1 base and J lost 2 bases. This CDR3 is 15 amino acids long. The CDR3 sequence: CATSRGGGITDTQYF. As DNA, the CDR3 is TGTGCCACCAGCAGAGGGGGGGGTATCACAGATACGCAGTATTTT. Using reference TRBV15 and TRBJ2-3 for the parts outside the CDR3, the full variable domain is DAMVIQNPRYQVTQFGKPVTLSCSQTLNHNVMYWYQQKSSQAPKLLFHYYDKDFNNEADTPDNFQSRRPNTSFCFLDIRSPGLGDTAMYLCATSRGGGITDTQYFGPGTRLTVL.

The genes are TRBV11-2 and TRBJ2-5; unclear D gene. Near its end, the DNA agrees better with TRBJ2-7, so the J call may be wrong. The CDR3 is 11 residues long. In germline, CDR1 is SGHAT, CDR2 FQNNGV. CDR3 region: CASSLTYEQYF. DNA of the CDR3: TGTGCCAGCAGCCTTACCTACGAGCAGTACTTC.

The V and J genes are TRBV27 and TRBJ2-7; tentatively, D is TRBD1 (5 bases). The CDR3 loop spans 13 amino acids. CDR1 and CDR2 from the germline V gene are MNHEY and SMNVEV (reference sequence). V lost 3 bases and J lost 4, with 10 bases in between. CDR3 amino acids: CASSLSGPYEQYF. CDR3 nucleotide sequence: TGTGCCAGCAGTTTGTCAGGGCCTTACGAGCAGTACTTC.

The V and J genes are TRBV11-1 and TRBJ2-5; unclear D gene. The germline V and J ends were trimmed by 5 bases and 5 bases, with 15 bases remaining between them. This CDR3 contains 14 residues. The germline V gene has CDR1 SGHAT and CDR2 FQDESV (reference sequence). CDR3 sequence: CASSPNPRFETQYF. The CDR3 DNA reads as TGTGCCAGCAGCCCGAACCCGAGGTTCGAGACCCAGTACTTC.

The CDR3 DNA sequence: TGTGCCAGCAGCTTAGCGGTACTAGCGGGAGGGTACAATGAGCAGTTCTTC. Residues: CASSLAVLAGGYNEQFF. The V gene is TRBV7-9, the J gene TRBJ2-1, with 13 bases lining up with TRBD2. Trimming took 0 bases from V and 4 from J; bases not matched to a gene: 3. The CDR3 loop spans 17 amino acids. CDR1 SEHNR and CDR2 FQNEAQ come from the germline V gene (reference sequence).

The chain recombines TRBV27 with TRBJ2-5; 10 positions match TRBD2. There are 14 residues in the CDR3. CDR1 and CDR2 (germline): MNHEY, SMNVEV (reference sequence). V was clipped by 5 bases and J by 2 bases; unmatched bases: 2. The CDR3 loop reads CASSQTSGQETQYF. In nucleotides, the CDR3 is TGTGCCAGCAGTCAGACTAGCGGGCAAGAGACCCAGTACTTC.